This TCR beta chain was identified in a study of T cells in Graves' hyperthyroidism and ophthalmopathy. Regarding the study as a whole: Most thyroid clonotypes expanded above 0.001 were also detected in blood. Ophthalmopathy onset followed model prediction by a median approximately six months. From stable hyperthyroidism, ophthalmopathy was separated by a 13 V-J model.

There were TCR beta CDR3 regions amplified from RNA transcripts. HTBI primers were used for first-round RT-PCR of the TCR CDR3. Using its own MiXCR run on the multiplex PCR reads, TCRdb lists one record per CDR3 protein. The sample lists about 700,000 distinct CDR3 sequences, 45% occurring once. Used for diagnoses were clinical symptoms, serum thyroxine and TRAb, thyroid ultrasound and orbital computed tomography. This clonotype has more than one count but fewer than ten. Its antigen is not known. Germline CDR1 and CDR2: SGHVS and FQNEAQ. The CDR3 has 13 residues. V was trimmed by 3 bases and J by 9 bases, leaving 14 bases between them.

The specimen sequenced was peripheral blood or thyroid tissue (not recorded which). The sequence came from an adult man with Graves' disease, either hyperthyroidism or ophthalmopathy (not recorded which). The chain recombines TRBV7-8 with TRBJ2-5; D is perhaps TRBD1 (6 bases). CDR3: CASSLVPGHSQYF. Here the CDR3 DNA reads TGTGCCAGCAGCTTGGTCCCGGGACATTCCCAGTACTTC.